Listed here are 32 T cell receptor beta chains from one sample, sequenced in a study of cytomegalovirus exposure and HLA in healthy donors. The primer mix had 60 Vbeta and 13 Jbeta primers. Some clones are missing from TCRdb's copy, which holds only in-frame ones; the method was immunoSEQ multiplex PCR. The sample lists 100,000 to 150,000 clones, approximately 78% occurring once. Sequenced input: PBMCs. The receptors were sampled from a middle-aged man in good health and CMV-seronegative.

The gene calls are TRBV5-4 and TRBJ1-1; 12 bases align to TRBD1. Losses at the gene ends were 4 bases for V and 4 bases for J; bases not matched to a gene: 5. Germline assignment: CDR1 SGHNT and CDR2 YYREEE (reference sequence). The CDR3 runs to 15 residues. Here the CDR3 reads CASSRDRGRSTEAFF. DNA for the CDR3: TGTGCCAGCAGCCGGGACAGGGGGCGGAGCACTGAAGCTTTCTTT.

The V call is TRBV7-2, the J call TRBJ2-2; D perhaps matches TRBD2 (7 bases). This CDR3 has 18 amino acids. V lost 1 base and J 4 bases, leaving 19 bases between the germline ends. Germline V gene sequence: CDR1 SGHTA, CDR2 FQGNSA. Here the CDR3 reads CASSLGSVGGGRTGELFF. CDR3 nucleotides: TGTGCCAGCAGCTTAGGGAGTGTTGGCGGGGGCCGCACCGGGGAGCTGTTTTTT.

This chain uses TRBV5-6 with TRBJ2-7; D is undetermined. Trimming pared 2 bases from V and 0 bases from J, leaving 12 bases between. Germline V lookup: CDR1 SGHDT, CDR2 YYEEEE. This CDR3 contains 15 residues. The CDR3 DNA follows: TGTGCCAGCAGCTTTAGAGCGCCCAGCTCCTACGAGCAGTACTTC. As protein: CASSFRAPSSYEQYF.

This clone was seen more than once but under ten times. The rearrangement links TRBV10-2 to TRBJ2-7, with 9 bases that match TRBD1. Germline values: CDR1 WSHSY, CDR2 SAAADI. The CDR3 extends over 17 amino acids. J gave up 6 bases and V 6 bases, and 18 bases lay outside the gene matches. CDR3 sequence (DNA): TGCGCCAGCAGCGACGCCATAAGTGGGACAGGGCAACGCGAGCAGTACTTC. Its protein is CASSDAISGTGQREQYF.

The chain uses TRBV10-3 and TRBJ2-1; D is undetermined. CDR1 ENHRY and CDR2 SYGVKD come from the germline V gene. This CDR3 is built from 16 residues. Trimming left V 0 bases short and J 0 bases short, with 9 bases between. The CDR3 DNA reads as TGTGCCATCAGTGAGTCAGACACTTCCTCCTACAATGAGCAGTTCTTC. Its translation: CAISESDTSSYNEQFF.

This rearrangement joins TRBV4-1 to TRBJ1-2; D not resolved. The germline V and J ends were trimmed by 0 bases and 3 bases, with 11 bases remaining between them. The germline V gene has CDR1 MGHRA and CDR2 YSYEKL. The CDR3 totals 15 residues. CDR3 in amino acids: CASSQEYSLDYGYTF. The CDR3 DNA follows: TGCGCCAGCAGCCAAGAATACAGTTTGGACTATGGCTACACCTTC.

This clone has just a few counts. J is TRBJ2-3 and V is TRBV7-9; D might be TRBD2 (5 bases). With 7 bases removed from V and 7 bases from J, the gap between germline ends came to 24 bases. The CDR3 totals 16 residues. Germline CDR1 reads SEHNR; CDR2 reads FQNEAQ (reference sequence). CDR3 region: CASNSVSGLTPNTQYF. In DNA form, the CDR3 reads TGTGCCAGCAATTCCGTCTCGGGGTTAACTCCTAATACGCAGTATTTT.

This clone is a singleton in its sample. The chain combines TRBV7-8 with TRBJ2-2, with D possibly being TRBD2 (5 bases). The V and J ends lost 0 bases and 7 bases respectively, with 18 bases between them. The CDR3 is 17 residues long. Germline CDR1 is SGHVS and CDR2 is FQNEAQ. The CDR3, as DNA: TGTGCCAGCAGCTTAGCTGGGTCCCACCCACTAGGCGGGGAGCTGTTTTTT. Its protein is CASSLAGSHPLGGELFF.

CDR3 amino acids: CASSPLHLGGEQYF. In DNA form, the CDR3 reads TGTGCCAGCAGCCCACTCCACCTGGGGGGTGAGCAGTACTTC. V and J are TRBV11-2 and TRBJ2-7; D perhaps matches TRBD2 (6 bases). The V end lost 5 bases, the J end lost 7 bases, and 18 bases lay between the germline ends. The CDR3 spans 14 residues. In germline, CDR1 is SGHAT, CDR2 FQNNGV.

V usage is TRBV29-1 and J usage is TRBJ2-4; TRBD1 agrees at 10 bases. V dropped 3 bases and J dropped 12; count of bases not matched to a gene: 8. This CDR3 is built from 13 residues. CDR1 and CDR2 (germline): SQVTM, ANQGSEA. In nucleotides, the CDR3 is TGCAGCGTTGAGGGACAGGGGAGTAGGACTCAGTACTTC. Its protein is CSVEGQGSRTQYF.

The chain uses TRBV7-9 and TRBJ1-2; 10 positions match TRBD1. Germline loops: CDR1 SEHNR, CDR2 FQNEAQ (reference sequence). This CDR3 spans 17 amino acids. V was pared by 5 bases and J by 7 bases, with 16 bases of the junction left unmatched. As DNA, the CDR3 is TGTGCCAGCAGCCCCCTTGTGGATCGGGACAGGGGAGGTGGCTACACCTTC. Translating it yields CASSPLVDRDRGGGYTF. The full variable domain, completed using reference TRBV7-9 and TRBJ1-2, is DTGVSQNPRHKITKRGQNVTFRCDPISEHNRLYWYRQTLGQGPEFLTYFQNEAQLEKSRLLSDRFSAERPKGSFSTLEIQRTEQGDSAMYLCASSPLVDRDRGGGYTFGSGTRLTVV.

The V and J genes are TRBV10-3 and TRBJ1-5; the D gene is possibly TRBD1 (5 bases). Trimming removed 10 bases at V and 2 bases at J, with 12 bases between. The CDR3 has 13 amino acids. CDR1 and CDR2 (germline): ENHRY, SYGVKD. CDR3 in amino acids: CATQGGGNQPQHF. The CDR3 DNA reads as TGTGCCACTCAGGGAGGGGGCAATCAGCCCCAGCATTTT.

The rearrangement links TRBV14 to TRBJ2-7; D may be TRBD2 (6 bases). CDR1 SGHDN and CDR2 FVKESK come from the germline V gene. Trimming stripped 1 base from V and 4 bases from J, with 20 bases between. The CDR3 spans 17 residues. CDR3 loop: CASSQGPLGSGGYEQYF. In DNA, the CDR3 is TGTGCCAGCAGCCAAGGACCCCTCGGGAGTGGAGGTTACGAGCAGTACTTC.

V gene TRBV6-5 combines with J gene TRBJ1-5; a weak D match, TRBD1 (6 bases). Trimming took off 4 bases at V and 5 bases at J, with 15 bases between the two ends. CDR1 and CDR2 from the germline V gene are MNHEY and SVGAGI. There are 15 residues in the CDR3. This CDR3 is CASSFNQGSDQPQHF. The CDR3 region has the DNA TGTGCCAGCAGTTTCAACCAGGGGTCCGATCAGCCCCAGCATTTT.

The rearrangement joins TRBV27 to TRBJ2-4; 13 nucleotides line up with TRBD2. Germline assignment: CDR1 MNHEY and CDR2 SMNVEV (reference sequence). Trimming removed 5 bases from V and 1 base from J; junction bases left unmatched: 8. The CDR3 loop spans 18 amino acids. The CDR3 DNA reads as TGTGCCAGCAGTCCCTGGACTAGCGGGGGAAGTGCCAAAAACATTCAGTACTTC. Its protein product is CASSPWTSGGSAKNIQYF.

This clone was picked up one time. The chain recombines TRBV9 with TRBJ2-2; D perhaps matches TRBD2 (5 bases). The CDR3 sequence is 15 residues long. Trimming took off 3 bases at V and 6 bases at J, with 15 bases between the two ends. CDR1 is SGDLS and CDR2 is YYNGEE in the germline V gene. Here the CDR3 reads CASSAPPGSAGELFF. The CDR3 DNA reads TGTGCCAGCAGCGCCCCCCCGGGATCCGCCGGGGAGCTGTTTTTT.

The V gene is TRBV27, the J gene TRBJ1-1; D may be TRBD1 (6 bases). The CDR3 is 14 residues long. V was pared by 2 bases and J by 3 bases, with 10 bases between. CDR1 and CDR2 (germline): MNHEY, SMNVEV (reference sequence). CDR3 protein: CASSLIYRDTEAFF. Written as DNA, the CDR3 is TGTGCCAGCAGTTTAATCTACAGGGACACTGAAGCTTTCTTT.

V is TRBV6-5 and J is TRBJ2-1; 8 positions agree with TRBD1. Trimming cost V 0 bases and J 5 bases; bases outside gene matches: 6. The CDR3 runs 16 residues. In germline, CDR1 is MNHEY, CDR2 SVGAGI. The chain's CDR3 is CASSYSEGQANNEQFF. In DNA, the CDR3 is TGTGCCAGCAGTTACTCGGAGGGACAGGCGAACAATGAGCAGTTCTTC.

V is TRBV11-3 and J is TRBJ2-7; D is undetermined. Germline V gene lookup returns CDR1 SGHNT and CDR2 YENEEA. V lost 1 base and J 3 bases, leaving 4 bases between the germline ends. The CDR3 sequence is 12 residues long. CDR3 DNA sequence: TGTGCCAGCAGCTTAGGGAGCTACGAGCAGTACTTC. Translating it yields CASSLGSYEQYF. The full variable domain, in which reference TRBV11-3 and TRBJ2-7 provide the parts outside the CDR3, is EAGVVQSPRYKIIEKKQPVAFWCNPISGHNTLYWYLQNLGQGPELLIRYENEEAVDDSQLPKDRFSAERLKGVDSTLKIQPAELGDSAVYLCASSLGSYEQYFGPGTRLTVT.

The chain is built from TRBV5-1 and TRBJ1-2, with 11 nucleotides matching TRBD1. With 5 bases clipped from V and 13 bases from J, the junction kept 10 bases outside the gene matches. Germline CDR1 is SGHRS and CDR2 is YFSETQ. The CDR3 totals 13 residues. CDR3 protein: CASSGGQGATITF. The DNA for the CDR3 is TGCGCCAGCAGTGGCGGACAGGGGGCAACTATCACCTTC.

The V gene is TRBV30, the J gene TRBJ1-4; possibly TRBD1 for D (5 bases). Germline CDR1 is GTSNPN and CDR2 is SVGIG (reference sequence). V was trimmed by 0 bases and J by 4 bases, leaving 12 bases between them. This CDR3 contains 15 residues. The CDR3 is CAWSVLQGLNEKLFF. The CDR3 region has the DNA TGTGCCTGGAGTGTACTTCAGGGTCTTAATGAAAAACTGTTTTTT. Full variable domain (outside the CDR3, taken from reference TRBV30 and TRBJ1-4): SQTIHQWPATLVQPVGSPLSLECTVEGTSNPNLYWYRQAAGRGLQLLFYSVGIGQISSEVPQNLSASRPQDRQFILSSKKLLLSDSGFYLCAWSVLQGLNEKLFFGSGTQLSVL.

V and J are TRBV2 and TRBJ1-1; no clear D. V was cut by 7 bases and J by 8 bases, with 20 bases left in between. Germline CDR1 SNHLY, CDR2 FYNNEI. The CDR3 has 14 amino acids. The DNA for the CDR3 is TGTGCCAGCAAAAAAGAAAGAGGAGGGCTCGAAGCTTTCTTT. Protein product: CASKKERGGLEAFF.

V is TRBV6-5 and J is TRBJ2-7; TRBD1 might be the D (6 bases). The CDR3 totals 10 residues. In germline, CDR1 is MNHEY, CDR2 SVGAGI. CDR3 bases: TGTGGGGCAGGGGTCGACGAGCAGTACTTC. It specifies CGAGVDEQYF.

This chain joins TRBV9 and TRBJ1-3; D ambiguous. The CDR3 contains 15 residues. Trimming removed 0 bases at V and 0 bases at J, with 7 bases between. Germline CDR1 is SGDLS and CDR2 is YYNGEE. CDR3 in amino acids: CASSVGYGSGNTIYF. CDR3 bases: TGTGCCAGCAGCGTAGGTTACGGCTCTGGAAACACCATATATTTT.

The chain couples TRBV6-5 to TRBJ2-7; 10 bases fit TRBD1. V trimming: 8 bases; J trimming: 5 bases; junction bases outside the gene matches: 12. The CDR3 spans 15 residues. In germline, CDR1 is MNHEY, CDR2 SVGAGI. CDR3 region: CASFPRTGTGDEQYF. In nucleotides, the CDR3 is TGTGCCAGCTTTCCCCGAACCGGGACAGGGGACGAGCAGTACTTC.

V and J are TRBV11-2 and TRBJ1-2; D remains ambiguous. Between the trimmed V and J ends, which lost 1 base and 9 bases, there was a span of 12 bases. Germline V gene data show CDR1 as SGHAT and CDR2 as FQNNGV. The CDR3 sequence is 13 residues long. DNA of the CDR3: TGTGCCAGCAGCTTAGCCCAGGCTTCGAGCTACACCTTC. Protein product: CASSLAQASSYTF.

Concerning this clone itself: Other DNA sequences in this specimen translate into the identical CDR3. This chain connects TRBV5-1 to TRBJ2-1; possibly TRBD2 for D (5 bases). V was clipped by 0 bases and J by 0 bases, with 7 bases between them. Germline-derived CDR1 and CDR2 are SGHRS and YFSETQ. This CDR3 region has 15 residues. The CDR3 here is CASSLVGSSYNEQFF. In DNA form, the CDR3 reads TGCGCCAGCAGCTTGGTGGGGAGCTCCTACAATGAGCAGTTCTTC.

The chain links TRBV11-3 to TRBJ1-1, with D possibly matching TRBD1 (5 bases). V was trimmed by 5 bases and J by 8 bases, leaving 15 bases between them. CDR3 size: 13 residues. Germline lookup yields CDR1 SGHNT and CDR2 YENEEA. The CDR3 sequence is CASSPGGESEAFF. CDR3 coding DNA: TGTGCCAGCAGCCCCGGGGGGGAGTCGGAAGCTTTCTTT.

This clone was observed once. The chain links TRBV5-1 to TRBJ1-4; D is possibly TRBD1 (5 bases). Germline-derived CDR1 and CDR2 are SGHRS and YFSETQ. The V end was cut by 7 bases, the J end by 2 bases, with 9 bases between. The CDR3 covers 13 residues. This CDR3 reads CASATVTNEKLFF. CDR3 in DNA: TGCGCCAGCGCGACAGTTACTAATGAAAAACTGTTTTTT.

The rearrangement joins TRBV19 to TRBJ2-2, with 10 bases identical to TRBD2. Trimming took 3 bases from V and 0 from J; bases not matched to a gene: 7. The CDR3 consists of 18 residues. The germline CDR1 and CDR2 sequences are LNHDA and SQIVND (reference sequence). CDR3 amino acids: CASSMERLAGANTGELFF. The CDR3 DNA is TGTGCCAGTAGTATGGAGAGGCTAGCGGGAGCGAACACCGGGGAGCTGTTTTTT.

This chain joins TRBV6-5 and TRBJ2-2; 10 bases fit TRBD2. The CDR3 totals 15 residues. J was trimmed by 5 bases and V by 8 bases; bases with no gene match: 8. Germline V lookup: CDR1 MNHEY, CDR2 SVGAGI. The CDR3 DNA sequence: TGTGCCAGCCGAAAATGGACTAGCGGAACCGGGGAGCTGTTTTTT. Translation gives CASRKWTSGTGELFF.

CDR3 region: CASRGLVVTQYF. DNA of the CDR3: TGTGCCAGCAGGGGACTAGTTGTCACCCAGTACTTC. The chain carries TRBV2 and TRBJ2-5; 8 nucleotides agree with TRBD2. Germline V gene data show CDR1 as SNHLY and CDR2 as FYNNEI. CDR3 length: 12 residues. With 6 bases clipped from V and 8 bases from J, the junction kept 5 bases outside the gene matches.